The present entry profiles one TCR beta chain with its context. This sample was taken from a study of blood T cell repertoires in COVID-19. Overall study: The study drew acute and convalescent COVID-19 samples from the United States, Italy and Spain.

Sequenced by immunoSEQ multiplex PCR; TCRdb stores in-frame clones only, minus some. The data hold about 320,000 clones, with more than 75% observed a single time. Individuals drawn from under 30 US areas were roughly 18 to 95 years old. What the recovered Cohort 3 donors had was two negative PCRs, clearance, or symptom resolution. Sequencing was carried out using PBMCs or T cells enriched from blood (not recorded which). This TCR was sampled from a man in his sixties who had recovered from COVID-19.

CDR3 sequence (DNA): TGTGCCAGCAGCTTTCCGACAGGGGGTACCGGGGAGCTGTTTTTT. It translates to CASSFPTGGTGELFF. This chain links TRBV7-2 with TRBJ2-2, with 9 nucleotides matching TRBD1. The V and J ends lost 3 bases and 5 bases, in that order; junction bases with no gene match: 4. The CDR3 covers 15 residues. The germline CDR1 and CDR2 sequences are SGHTA and FQGNSA.